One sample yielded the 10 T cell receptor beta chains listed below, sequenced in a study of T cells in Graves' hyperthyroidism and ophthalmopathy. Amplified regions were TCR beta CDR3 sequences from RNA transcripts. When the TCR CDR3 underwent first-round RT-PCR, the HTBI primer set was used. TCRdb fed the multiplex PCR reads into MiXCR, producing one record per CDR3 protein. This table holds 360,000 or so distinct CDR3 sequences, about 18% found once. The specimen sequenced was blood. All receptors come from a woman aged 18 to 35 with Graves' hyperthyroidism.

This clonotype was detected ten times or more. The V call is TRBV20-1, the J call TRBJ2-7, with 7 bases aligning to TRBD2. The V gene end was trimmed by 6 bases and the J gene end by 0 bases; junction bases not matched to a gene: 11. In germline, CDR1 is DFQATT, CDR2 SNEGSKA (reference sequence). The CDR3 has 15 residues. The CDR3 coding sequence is TGCAGTGCCCCCCCTGCCAGCGGGGCCTCCTACGAGCAGTACTTC. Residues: CSAPPASGASYEQYF.

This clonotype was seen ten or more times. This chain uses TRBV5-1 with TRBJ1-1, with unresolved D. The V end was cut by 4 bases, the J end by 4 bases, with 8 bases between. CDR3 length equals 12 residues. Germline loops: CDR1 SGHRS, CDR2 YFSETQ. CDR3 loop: CASSPDLTEAFF. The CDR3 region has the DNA TGCGCCAGCAGCCCGGACCTCACTGAAGCTTTCTTT.

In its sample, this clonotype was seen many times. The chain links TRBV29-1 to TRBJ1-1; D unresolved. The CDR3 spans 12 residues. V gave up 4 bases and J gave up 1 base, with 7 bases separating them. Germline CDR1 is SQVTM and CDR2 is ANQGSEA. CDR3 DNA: TGCAGCGTTGTAAGGGAGAACACTGAAGCTTTCTTT. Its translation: CSVVRENTEAFF.

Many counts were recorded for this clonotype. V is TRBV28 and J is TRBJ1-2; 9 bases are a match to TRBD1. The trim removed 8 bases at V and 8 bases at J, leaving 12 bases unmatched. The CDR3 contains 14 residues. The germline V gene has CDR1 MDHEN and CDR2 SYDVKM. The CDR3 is CASGPYRGLYGYTF. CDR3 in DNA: TGTGCCAGCGGGCCGTACAGGGGGCTTTACGGCTACACCTTC.

The CDR3 DNA sequence: TGCAGTGCTGGGACAGGTTCGTCGGAGACCCAGTACTTC. It yields the protein CSAGTGSSETQYF. The V and J genes are TRBV20-1 and TRBJ2-5, with 8 bases matching TRBD1. Germline CDR1 reads DFQATT; CDR2 reads SNEGSKA (reference sequence). After removal of 5 bases from V and 5 bases from J, the junction contained 7 bases not matched to a gene. This CDR3 contains 13 residues.

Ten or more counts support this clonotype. CDR3 amino acids: CASSLGSRNIQYF. Here the CDR3 DNA reads TGTGCCAGCAGTTTAGGGTCGCGAAACATTCAGTACTTC. The V and J genes are TRBV12-3 or TRBV12-4 and TRBJ2-4; D gene uncertain. The CDR3 totals 13 residues. V was cut by 1 base and J by 6 bases, with 7 bases left in between.

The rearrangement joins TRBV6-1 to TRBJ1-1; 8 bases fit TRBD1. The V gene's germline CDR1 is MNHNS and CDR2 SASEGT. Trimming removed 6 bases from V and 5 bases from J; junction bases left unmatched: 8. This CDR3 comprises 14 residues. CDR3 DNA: TGTGCCAGCAGCAATACCAGGGGGCATACTGAAGCTTTCTTT. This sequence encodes CASSNTRGHTEAFF.

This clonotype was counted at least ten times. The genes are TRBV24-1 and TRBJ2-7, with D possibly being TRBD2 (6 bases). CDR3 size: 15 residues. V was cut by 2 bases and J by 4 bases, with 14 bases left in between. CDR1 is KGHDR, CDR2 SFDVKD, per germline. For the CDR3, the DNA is TGTGCCACCAGTGATTCCCGGGCAGGGACTTACGAGCAGTACTTC. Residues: CATSDSRAGTYEQYF.

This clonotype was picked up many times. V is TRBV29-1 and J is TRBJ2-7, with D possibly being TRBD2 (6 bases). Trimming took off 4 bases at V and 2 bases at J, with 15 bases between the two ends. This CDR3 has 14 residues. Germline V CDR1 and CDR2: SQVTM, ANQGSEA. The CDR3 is CSVVGFGGPYEQYF. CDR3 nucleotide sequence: TGCAGCGTTGTTGGTTTCGGGGGTCCCTACGAGCAGTACTTC.

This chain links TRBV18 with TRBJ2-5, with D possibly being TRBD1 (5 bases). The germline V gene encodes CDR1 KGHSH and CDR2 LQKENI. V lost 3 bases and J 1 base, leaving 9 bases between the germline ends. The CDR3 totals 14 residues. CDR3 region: CASSPPDTQETQYF. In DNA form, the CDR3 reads TGTGCCAGCTCACCCCCGGACACCCAAGAGACCCAGTACTTC.